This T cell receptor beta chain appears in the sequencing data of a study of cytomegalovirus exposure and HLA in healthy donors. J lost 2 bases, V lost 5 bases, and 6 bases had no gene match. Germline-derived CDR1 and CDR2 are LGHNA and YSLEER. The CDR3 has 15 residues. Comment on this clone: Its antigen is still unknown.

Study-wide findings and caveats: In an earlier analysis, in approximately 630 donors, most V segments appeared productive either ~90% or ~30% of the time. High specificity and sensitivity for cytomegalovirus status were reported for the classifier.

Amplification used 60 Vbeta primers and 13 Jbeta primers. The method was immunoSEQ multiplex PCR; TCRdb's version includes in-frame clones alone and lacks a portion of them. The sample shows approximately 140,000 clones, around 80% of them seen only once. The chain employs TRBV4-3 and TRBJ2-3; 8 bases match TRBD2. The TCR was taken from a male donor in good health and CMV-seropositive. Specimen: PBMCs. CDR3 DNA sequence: TGCGCCAGCAGCTCGGGACTAGAGTCCACAGATACGCAGTATTTT. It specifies CASSSGLESTDTQYF.